These T cell receptor beta chains were read from a single sample in a study of T cells after yellow fever vaccination. TCRdb re-called the 5' RACE reads through MiXCR, storing one row per CDR3 protein. This sample has around 250,000 distinct CDR3 sequences; 6.9% occur once, and the top ten carry approximately 0.85%. This specimen was CD4+ T cells sorted from PBMCs, taken 15 days after the yellow fever booster vaccination. These receptors were collected from a man aged 30 to 45 who received the YFV17D yellow fever vaccine. Both conserved end residues are trimmed from each CDR3. A D gene is named only where the DNA matches it firmly. Clone size is given for some rows only: seen once, a few or many times, or a class if the clone is expanded.

>.|TRBJ1-2|TRBV9|.
ASSVEWQPDGGGYT
>TRBD1|TRBJ1-2|TRBV20-1|.
SPKGRGYGSNYGYT
>.|TRBJ1-1|TRBV18|few
ASSLKGGDTEAF
>.|TRBJ2-1|TRBV5-6|many
ASSFTGRNEQF
>TRBD2|TRBJ2-7|TRBV28|.
ASTAGLAGGMRHYEQY
>.|TRBJ2-1|TRBV2|many
ASGIGPDGRRYNEQF
>.|TRBJ2-7|TRBV20-1|few
SADQTVQGTHEQY
>.|TRBJ1-6|TRBV7-2|.
ASSSLSSTAGSPLH
>.|TRBJ2-1|TRBV4-3|few
ASSQRPTARSSYNEQF
>.|TRBJ1-1|TRBV3-1|.
ASQTGGVTEAF
>TRBD1|TRBJ1-2|TRBV6-5|few
ASSIGTGGFGGYT
>TRBD1|TRBJ1-1|TRBV5-1|many
ASSATGDTEAF
>TRBD1|TRBJ2-7|TRBV15|few
ATSRPTRGQGYEQY
>.|TRBJ2-7|TRBV12-3/TRBV12-4|many
ASSRTYEQY
>TRBD1|TRBJ2-7|TRBV11-2|many
ASSLTEGQGVYEQY
>.|TRBJ2-2|TRBV1|.
TSSQQGGELF
>TRBD2|TRBJ2-7|TRBV7-9|many
ASSLAGGPRY
>.|TRBJ2-3|TRBV4-2|.
ASSQGSTANWGTDTQY
>.|TRBJ2-6|TRBV19|few
ATSSGANVLT
>.|TRBJ2-3|TRBV15|many
ATSAGSSADTQY